In this sample, the clone carrying this T cell receptor (beta chain) turned up many times. The antigen remains unidentified. A distinct unique molecular identifier was carried by each TCR cDNA molecule. TCRdb reprocessed the 5' RACE reads via MiXCR and lists one record per CDR3 protein. The table has about 11,000 distinct CDR3 sequences, more than 3.5% seen once; the top ten hold 40% to 65%. Time point meaning: sample taken at primary tumor resection. The CDR3 extends over 14 amino acids. The germline V gene has CDR1 SGHAT and CDR2 FQNNGV. Trimming removed 7 bases from V and 4 bases from J, with 17 bases in between. These data originate in a study of spatial heterogeneity in lung cancer. Study overall: TCR and UMI combinations that were unique each appeared, on average, more than ten times in raw reads. Findings and caveats of the study: TCRs found ubiquitously expanded in tumor appeared in blood more at resection than at follow-up.

The receptor was isolated from a female donor with early-stage non-small cell lung cancer. The chain couples TRBV11-2 to TRBJ2-7, with a tentative D call TRBD1 (6 bases). The input for sequencing was PBMCs, taken at surgery. CDR3: CASTLRQVSYEQYF. As DNA, the CDR3 is TGTGCCAGCACCCTTCGACAGGTGTCGTACGAGCAGTACTTC. The whole variable domain, filled in from reference TRBV11-2 and TRBJ2-7, reads EAGVAQSPRYKIIEKRQSVAFWCNPISGHATLYWYQQILGQGPKLLIQFQNNGVVDDSQLPKDRFSAERLKGVDSTLKIQPAKLEDSAVYLCASTLRQVSYEQYFGPGTRLTVT.